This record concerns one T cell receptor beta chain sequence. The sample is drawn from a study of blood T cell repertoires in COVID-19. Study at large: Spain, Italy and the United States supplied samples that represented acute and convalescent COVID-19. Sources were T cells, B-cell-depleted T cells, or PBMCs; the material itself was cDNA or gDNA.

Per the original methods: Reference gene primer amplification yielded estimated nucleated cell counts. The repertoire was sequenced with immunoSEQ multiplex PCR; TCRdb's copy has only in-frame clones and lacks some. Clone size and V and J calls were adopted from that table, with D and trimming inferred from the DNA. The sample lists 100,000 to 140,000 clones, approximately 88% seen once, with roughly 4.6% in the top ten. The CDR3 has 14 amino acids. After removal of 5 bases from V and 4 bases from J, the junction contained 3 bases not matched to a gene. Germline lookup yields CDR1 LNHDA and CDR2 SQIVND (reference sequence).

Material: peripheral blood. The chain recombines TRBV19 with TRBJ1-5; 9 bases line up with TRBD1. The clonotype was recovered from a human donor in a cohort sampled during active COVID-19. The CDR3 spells CASSLDRGNQPQHF. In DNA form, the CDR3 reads TGTGCCAGTAGTCTGGACAGGGGAAATCAGCCCCAGCATTTT.